The clone carrying this TCR beta chain was found a few times. This record belongs to a study of blood T cells in healthy people across ages. The CDR3 loop spans 13 amino acids. CDR1 is SGHRS, CDR2 YFSETQ, per germline. V gave up 3 bases and J gave up 3 bases, with 9 bases separating them. A second roughly 7 to 12 cycle PCR used barcoded and J-beta primers. MiXCR, run by TCRdb on the 5' RACE reads, gives a single entry per CDR3 protein. The sample has about 940,000 distinct CDR3 sequences, about 48% seen once. The rearrangement uses TRBV5-1 and TRBJ1-2; D may be TRBD1 (6 bases). This TCR was recovered from a man aged 25 to 40 in good health. Sample: blood. This chain's CDR3 is CASSSGDHYGYTF. The CDR3 DNA follows: TGCGCCAGCAGCTCAGGGGATCACTATGGCTACACCTTC.